This T cell receptor beta chain was identified during a study of post-analysis software for immune sequencing data. Study as a whole: The patients showed relapsing-remitting, secondary progressive and progressive-relapsing multiple sclerosis courses.

Unique molecular identifiers had been added to the TCR beta cDNA libraries. TCRdb itself ran the PCR reads through MiXCR, one entry per CDR3 protein. The repertoire holds some 690,000 distinct CDR3 sequences, with 25% to 30% as singletons. Points on this clonotype: The antigen is not known.

Study-wide findings and caveats: Same-batch samples co-clustered strongly by F measure. Controls showed lower frequencies than patients for roughly 5 TRBV segments, and TRBV5-6, TRBV5-1 and TRBV20-1 were among these.

After removal of 6 bases from V and 8 bases from J, the junction contained 7 bases not matched to a gene. CDR3 size: 13 residues. Germline loops: CDR1 DFQATT, CDR2 SNEGSKA (reference sequence). The chain couples TRBV20-1 to TRBJ2-1, with 10 bases aligning to TRBD2. The TCR was taken from a girl aged 5-17 years with multiple sclerosis. Sequenced input: blood. This CDR3 is CSAAGTSVDEQFF. CDR3 nucleotides: TGCAGTGCCGCCGGGACTAGCGTCGATGAGCAGTTCTTC.